This TCR beta chain was sequenced for a study of T-cell memory formation after mild COVID-19. Study-level results: Day 15 to 85 contracting clones showed balanced CD4/CD8; day 15 to 37 expanders favored CD4+. Clonal second-wave expansions that peaked on day 37 had unconfirmed SARS-CoV-2 specificity. Cross-reactive memory apparently joined, as some responding clones appeared in pre-infection memory.

V lost 7 bases, J lost 4 bases, and 11 bases stayed unmatched. Germline lookup yields CDR1 MDHEN and CDR2 SYDVKM. CDR3 size: 16 residues. TCRdb used MiXCR to reprocess the 5' RACE reads, holding one entry per CDR3 protein. The sample has more than 300,000 distinct CDR3 sequences; roughly 19% are singletons. This clonotype was picked up a small number of times. Its specificity is unknown. The sequencing sample was made of PBMCs or a T cell subset sorted from them (not recorded which). This TCR derives from a man in his late teens or twenties who had mild COVID-19 (a few samples of this study predate the infection). Cell type and time point are not known. The V gene is TRBV28, the J gene TRBJ2-3; 10 bases map to TRBD1. Here the CDR3 reads CASTPPPGQGADTQYF. The CDR3 DNA sequence: TGTGCCAGCACCCCGCCCCCAGGACAGGGGGCAGATACGCAGTATTTT.